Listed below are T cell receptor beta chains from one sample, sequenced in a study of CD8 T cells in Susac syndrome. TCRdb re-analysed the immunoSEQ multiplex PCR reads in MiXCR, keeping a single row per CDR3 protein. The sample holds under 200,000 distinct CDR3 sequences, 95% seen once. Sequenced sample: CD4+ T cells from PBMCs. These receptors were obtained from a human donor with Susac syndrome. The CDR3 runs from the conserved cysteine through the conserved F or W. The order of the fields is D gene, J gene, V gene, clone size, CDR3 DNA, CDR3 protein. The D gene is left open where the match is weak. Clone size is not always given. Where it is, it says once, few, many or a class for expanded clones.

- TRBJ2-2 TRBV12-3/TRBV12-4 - TGTGCCAGCAGTTTATATTCTGTCACCGGGGAGCTGTTTTTT CASSLYSVTGELFF
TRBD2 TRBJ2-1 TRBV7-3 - TGTGCCAGCAGCTCCCTACTAGCGGGGGGCAACAATGAGCAGTTCTTC CASSSLLAGGNNEQFF
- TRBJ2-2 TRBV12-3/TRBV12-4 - TGTGCCAGCAGTTTGACGGAGCCGCCCACCGGGGAGCTGTTTTTT CASSLTEPPTGELFF
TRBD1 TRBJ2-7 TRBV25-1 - TGTGCCAGCAGGGGTATTGGGGGACAGGGGATTAACGAGCAGTACTTC CASRGIGGQGINEQYF
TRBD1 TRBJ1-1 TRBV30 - TGTGCCTGGGGGACAGGGGAGAACACTGAAGCTTTCTTT CAWGTGENTEAFF
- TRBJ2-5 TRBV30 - TGTGCCTACGGACAGCTTGGGGAGACCCAGTACTTC CAYGQLGETQYF
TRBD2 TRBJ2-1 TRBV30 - TGTGCCTGGGCGGGGGGGCGAGGCTACAATGAGCAGTTCTTC CAWAGGRGYNEQFF
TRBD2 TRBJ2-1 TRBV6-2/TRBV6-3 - TGTGCCAGCAGCCCAGCGGGGAGTCCCTACAATGAGCAGTTCTTC CASSPAGSPYNEQFF
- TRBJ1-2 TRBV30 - TGTGCCTGGAGTGTACTGGCAGCGAGTAGCTACACCTTC CAWSVLAASSYTF
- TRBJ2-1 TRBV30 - TGTGCCGGAGGGGTTTACAATGAGCAGTTCTTC CAGGVYNEQFF
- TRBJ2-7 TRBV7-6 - TGTGCCAGCAGCTCCACTCGGGAGCAGTACTTC CASSSTREQYF
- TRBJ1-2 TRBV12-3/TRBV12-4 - TGTGCCAGCAAAGGGCATGGCTACACCTTC CASKGHGYTF
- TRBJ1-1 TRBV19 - TGTGCCAGCGACGGGACGAACACTGAAGCTTTCTTT CASDGTNTEAFF
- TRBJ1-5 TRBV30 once TGTGCCTGGAGTCCCAGGCAGTATAGCAATCAGCCCCAGCATTTT CAWSPRQYSNQPQHF
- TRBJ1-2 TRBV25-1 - TGTGCCAGCAGTCGGGACTTTAACTATGGCTACACCTTC CASSRDFNYGYTF
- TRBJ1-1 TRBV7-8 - TGTGCCAGCAGCTTGGCTTGGGGCCTGAACACTGAAGCTTTCTTT CASSLAWGLNTEAFF
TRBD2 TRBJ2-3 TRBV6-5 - TGTGCCAGCAGTTACTCGACCCTAGCGGGGGGATCAGATACGCAGTATTTT CASSYSTLAGGSDTQYF
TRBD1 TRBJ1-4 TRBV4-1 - TGCGCCAGCAGGTGGCAGGGGGCAGAAAAACTGTTTTTT CASRWQGAEKLFF
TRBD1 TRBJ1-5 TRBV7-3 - TGTGCCAGCAGCCCGACAGGGGGTTTCAATCAGCCCCAGCATTTT CASSPTGGFNQPQHF
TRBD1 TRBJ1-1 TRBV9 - TGTGCCAGCAGCGCCCCAGGGGGGACAACTGAAGCTTTCTTT CASSAPGGTTEAFF
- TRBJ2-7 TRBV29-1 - TGCAGCGTTGAAGCGGCAGGGCCCGAGCAGTACTTC CSVEAAGPEQYF
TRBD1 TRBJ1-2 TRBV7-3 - TGTGCCAGCAGCACTCATGGACAGGGATCGCATGGCTACACCTTC CASSTHGQGSHGYTF
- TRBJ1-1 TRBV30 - TGTGCCTGGTCAAGAAGGGGATGGCAGGCCCGTAACACTGAAGCTTTCTTT CAWSRRGWQARNTEAFF
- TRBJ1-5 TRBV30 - TGTGCCTGGAGCAACGGGGGGAGTTCTTGGCAGCCCCAGCATTTT CAWSNGGSSWQPQHF
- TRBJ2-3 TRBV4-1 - TGCGCCAGCAGCCAACTCGAGGGGGATTACACAGATACGCAGTATTTT CASSQLEGDYTDTQYF
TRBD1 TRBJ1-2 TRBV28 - TGTGCCAGCAGTTTCTGGGACAGGAGCTCTGGCTACACCTTC CASSFWDRSSGYTF
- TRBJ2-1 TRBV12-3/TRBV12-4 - TGTGCCAGCACGTTGGTGTCTACCTACAATGAGCAGTTCTTC CASTLVSTYNEQFF
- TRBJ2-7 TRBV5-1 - TGCGCCAGCAGCTTGGAGGCTGCGTTGGTCTACGAGCAGTACTTC CASSLEAALVYEQYF